This T cell receptor beta chain was identified during a study of identical twins. Study-wide findings and caveats: Out-of-frame TCR alpha sharing observed in monozygotic twins exceeded model estimates. Low generation probability was overrepresented in out-of-frame alpha sequences shared by twins.

At least ten counts were recorded for this clonotype. Its antigen is unidentified. TCRdb itself ran the 5' RACE reads through MiXCR, one entry per CDR3 protein. The table records 520,000 or so distinct CDR3 sequences, roughly a fifth of them present only once. These data were also reused for a study on T cells expressing NK-cell markers. That investigation notes: In about 6 donors, dominant CD3+CD56+NKG2C+ clonotypes ranked among the top 10 CD8+ clonotypes.

This clonotype was obtained from a young woman in good health. Sequencing was done on a sample of CD4+ T cells sorted from blood.

The CDR3 bases are TGTGCCAGCAGCTTAGGGCAGGAAAATGAAAAACTGTTTTTT. Translation: CASSLGQENEKLFF. The chain couples TRBV7-6 to TRBJ1-4, with D uncertain. Trimming removed 1 base at V and 5 bases at J, with 8 bases between. CDR1 is SGHVS and CDR2 is FNYEAQ in the germline V gene. The CDR3 length is 14 residues. Full variable domain (outside the CDR3, taken from reference TRBV7-6 and TRBJ1-4): GAGVSQSPRYKVTKRGQDVALRCDPISGHVSLYWYRQALGQGPEFLTYFNYEAQQDKSGLPNDRFSAERPEGSISTLTIQRTEQRDSAMYRCASSLGQENEKLFFGSGTQLSVL.